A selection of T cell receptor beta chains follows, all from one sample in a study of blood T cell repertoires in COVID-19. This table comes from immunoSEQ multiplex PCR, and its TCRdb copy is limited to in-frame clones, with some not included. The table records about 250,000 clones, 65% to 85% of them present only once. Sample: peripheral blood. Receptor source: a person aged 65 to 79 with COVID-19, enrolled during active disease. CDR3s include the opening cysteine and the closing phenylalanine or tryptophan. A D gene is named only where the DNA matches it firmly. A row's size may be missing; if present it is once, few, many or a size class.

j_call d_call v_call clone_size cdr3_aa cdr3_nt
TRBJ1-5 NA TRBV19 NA CASSLHHTEGNQPQHF TGTGCCAGTAGTCTCCACCACACAGAGGGAAATCAGCCCCAGCATTTT
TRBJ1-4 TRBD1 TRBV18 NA CASSLSGQGVNEKLFF TGTGCCAGCTCACTATCCGGACAGGGAGTGAATGAAAAACTGTTTTTT
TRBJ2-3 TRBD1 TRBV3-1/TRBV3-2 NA CASRPDRDRGTDTQYF TGTGCCAGCAGACCGGACAGGGATAGAGGCACAGATACGCAGTATTTT
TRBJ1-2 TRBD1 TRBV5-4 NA CASSYEGAGYGYTF TGTGCCAGCAGTTACGAGGGGGCGGGCTATGGCTACACCTTC
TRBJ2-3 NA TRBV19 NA CASSITGSADTQYF TGTGCCAGTAGTATAACGGGGAGCGCAGATACGCAGTATTTT
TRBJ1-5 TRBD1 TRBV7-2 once CASSQTGVIQPQHF TGTGCCAGCAGCCAAACAGGGGTAATACAGCCCCAGCATTTT
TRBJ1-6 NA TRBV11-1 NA CASSLVPRNSPLHF TGTGCCAGCAGCTTAGTGCCGAGGAATTCACCCCTCCACTTT
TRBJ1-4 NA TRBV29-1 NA CSVEDRGASNEKLFF TGCAGCGTTGAAGATCGGGGGGCTTCTAATGAAAAACTGTTTTTT
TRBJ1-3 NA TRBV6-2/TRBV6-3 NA CASSYTGSGNTIYF TGTGCCAGCAGTTACACAGGCTCTGGAAACACCATATATTTT
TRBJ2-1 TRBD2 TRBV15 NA CATSRKSGGTSETHEQFF TGTGCCACCAGCAGAAAGTCGGGGGGGACTAGCGAAACCCATGAGCAGTTCTTC
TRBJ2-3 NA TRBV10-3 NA CATREGLSSTDTQYF TGTGCCACCAGAGAGGGACTTTCTAGCACAGATACGCAGTATTTT
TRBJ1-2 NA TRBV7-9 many CASSLEDSGYTF TGTGCCAGCAGCTTAGAAGACAGTGGCTACACCTTC
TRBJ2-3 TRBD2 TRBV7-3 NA CASSLSGTSVDTQYF TGTGCCAGCAGCTTAAGTGGGACTAGCGTAGATACGCAGTATTTT
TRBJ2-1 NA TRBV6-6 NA CASNIGDIYNEQFF TGTGCCAGCAACATAGGGGACATCTACAATGAGCAGTTCTTC
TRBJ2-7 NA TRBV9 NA CASSVAPGQPFYEQYF TGTGCCAGCAGCGTAGCTCCCGGACAGCCTTTCTACGAGCAGTACTTC
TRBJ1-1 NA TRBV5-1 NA CASSLGLNTEAFF TGCGCCAGCAGCTTGGGGCTGAACACTGAAGCTTTCTTT
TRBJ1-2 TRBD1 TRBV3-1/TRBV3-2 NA CASSLRQGARNGYTF TGTGCCAGCAGCCTACGACAGGGGGCGCGTAATGGCTACACCTTC
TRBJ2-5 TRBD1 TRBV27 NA CASSFGTGVVETQYF TGTGCCAGCAGTTTCGGGACAGGAGTTGTGGAGACCCAGTACTTC
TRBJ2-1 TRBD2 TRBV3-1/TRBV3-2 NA CASSRKTGTSVSEQFF TGTGCCAGCAGCAGGAAAACCGGGACTAGCGTATCTGAGCAGTTCTTC
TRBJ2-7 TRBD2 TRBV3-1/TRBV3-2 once CASSRSGSSEQYF TGTGCCAGCAGCCGAAGCGGGAGTTCCGAGCAGTACTTC
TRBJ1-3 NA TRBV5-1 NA CASSLGARETGNTIYF TGCGCCAGCAGCTTGGGAGCGAGGGAGACCGGAAACACCATATATTTT
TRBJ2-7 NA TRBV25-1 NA CASSADRYEQYF TGTGCCAGCAGTGCCGACAGATACGAGCAGTACTTC
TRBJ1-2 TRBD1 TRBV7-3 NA CASSRDRAYGYTF TGTGCCAGCAGCCGAGACAGGGCCTATGGCTACACCTTC
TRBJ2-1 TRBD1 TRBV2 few CASRGGYQGNEQFF TGTGCCAGCAGAGGGGGCTATCAGGGCAATGAGCAGTTCTTC
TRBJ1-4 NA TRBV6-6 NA CASSYVQGFEKLFF TGTGCCAGCAGTTATGTTCAGGGATTTGAAAAACTGTTTTTT
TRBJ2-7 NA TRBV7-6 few CASSLADGESYEQYF TGTGCCAGCAGCTTAGCGGATGGAGAGTCCTACGAGCAGTACTTC
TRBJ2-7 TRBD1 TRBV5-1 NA CASSPYRGPYEQYF TGCGCCAGCAGCCCATACAGGGGCCCCTACGAGCAGTACTTC
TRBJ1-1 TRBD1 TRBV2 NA CASRGGQGKVEAFF TGTGCCAGCAGGGGGGGACAGGGGAAGGTTGAAGCTTTCTTT
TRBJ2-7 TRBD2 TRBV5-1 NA CASSFSGSYEQYF TGCGCCAGCAGCTTTAGCGGGAGTTACGAGCAGTACTTC
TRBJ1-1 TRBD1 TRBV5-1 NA CASSLGGGETEAFF TGCGCCAGCAGCTTGGGAGGGGGCGAGACTGAAGCTTTCTTT
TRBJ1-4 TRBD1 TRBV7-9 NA CASGAGARGREKLFF TGTGCCAGCGGGGCCGGGGCAAGGGGGCGGGAAAAACTGTTTTTT
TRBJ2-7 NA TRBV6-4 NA CASSLESSYEQYF TGTGCCAGCAGCTTAGAGAGCTCCTACGAGCAGTACTTC
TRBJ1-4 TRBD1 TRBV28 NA CASTQGGFAEKLFF TGTGCCAGCACCCAGGGGGGATTCGCCGAAAAACTGTTTTTT
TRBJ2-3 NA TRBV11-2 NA CASSFTRSLTDTQYF TGTGCCAGCAGCTTTACCCGGAGCCTAACAGATACGCAGTATTTT
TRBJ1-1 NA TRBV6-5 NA CASSHSSRDRTEAFF TGTGCCAGCAGTCACTCCTCCAGGGATCGGACTGAAGCTTTCTTT
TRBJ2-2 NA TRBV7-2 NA CASRQLFGGDTGELFF TGTGCCAGCCGACAGCTTTTTGGCGGGGACACCGGGGAGCTGTTTTTT
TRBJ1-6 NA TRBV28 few CASSFATRGHGSPLHF TGTGCCAGCAGTTTCGCAACCAGGGGTCACGGTTCACCCCTCCACTTT
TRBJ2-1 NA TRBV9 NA CASSVRDDFGFAGEQFF TGTGCCAGCAGCGTAAGAGACGACTTCGGGTTCGCCGGCGAGCAGTTCTTC
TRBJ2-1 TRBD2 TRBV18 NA CASSPTTSGDNEQFF TGTGCCAGCTCACCAACGACTAGCGGGGACAATGAGCAGTTCTTC
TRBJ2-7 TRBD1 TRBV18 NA CASSPRTGYEQYF TGTGCCAGCTCACCGAGGACAGGGTACGAGCAGTACTTC
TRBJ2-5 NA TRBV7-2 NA CASSLVSSSGQETQYF TGTGCCAGCAGCTTAGTATCGTCGTCGGGCCAAGAGACCCAGTACTTC
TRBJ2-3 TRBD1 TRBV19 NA CASSVTGGFTDTQYF TGTGCCAGTAGTGTGACAGGGGGCTTCACAGATACGCAGTATTTT
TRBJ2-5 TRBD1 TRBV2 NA CASSHGQGEGYQETQYF TGTGCCAGCAGCCACGGACAGGGAGAGGGGTACCAAGAGACCCAGTACTTC